This T cell receptor (beta chain) was profiled in a study of cytomegalovirus exposure and HLA in healthy donors. Study observations and caveats: Three CMV-associated chains were confirmed in vitro to be specific for CMV antigens. According to reports, the classifier identified cytomegalovirus status with high specificity and sensitivity. According to the study, about 180 TCR beta chains were cytomegalovirus-associated.

V shed 7 bases, J shed 5 bases, and the junction held 25 bases outside the gene matches. This CDR3 comprises 20 residues. To note about this clone: Its specificity is not known.

Measured with immunoSEQ multiplex PCR; TCRdb has only the in-frame clones, and not every one. The table has around 63,000 clones, 89% seen once. An approximately 130-subject validation cohort, separate from the approximately 670-subject first cohort, supplied the donors. The receptor was derived from a woman younger than 35 in good health and CMV-seronegative. The V and J genes are TRBV6-7 and TRBJ1-3, with 8 bases aligning to TRBD1. TRBV6-7 is an open reading frame, and its role is uncertain. Specimen: PBMCs. In DNA form, the CDR3 reads TGTGCCAGCACCCAAGACGTACCAGGGGGCGGGGGCGACGACCGAAACACCATATATTTT. This translates into CASTQDVPGGGGDDRNTIYF.